This T cell receptor (beta chain) emerged from a study of metastatic and nonmetastatic thyroid tumors. Details on this clone: The antigen is undetermined.

Before thyroid surgery, none of the patients had received any treatment. From the PCR reads, TCRdb re-called clones with MiXCR. This table has fewer than 6,000 clones, over 25% appearing once. Study-wide results and caveats: Reportedly, malignant thyroid tumors had significantly higher TCR beta diversity than benign nodules, in blood and tumor.

The CDR3 runs to 17 residues. The ends were cut back, 0 bases at V and 0 bases at J, with 9 bases in the middle. Germline assignment: CDR1 LGHNA and CDR2 YSLEER. The V call is TRBV4-3, the J call TRBJ2-6; D gene ambiguous. The clonotype originates from a female donor with papillary thyroid cancer or a benign thyroid nodule (not recorded which). Some clones in this sample may be carry-over from other donors' samples. Sequencing used adjacent normal tissue. The CDR3 sequence: CASSQEWLFSGANVLTF. In DNA form, the CDR3 reads TGCGCCAGCAGCCAAGAATGGCTCTTCTCTGGGGCCAACGTCCTGACTTTC.